This paragraph covers one TCR beta chain sequence. The data derive from a study of T cell responses to AZD1222 COVID-19 vaccine. The assay was immunoSEQ multiplex PCR, and TCRdb's table has in-frame clones only and misses some. The repertoire holds approximately 180,000 clones, with more than 80% as singletons. The sample here was peripheral blood, taken 28 days after the second dose of the MenACWY control vaccine. This receptor was identified in an adult who received the MenACWY meningococcal vaccine as a control.

The DNA for the CDR3 is TGTGCCAGCAGCCCTGTCGGGCGGCAGCGTGAGACCCAGTACTTC. This codes for CASSPVGRQRETQYF. The chain recombines TRBV11-3 with TRBJ2-5, with no clear D. Trimming took 5 bases from V and 5 from J, leaving 18 bases between them. CDR1 and CDR2 from the germline V gene are SGHNT and YENEEA. This CDR3 region has 15 residues. Supplemented by reference TRBV11-3 and TRBJ2-5, the full variable domain reads EAGVVQSPRYKIIEKKQPVAFWCNPISGHNTLYWYLQNLGQGPELLIRYENEEAVDDSQLPKDRFSAERLKGVDSTLKIQPAELGDSAVYLCASSPVGRQRETQYFGPGTRLLVL.